This entry concerns a single T cell receptor (beta chain). This record belongs to a study of blood T cell repertoires in COVID-19. This table comes from immunoSEQ multiplex PCR, and its TCRdb copy is limited to in-frame clones, with some not included. This sample has some 280,000 clones, with around four fifths found just once. V gave up 4 bases and J gave up 9 bases; unmatched junction bases: 4. The germline V gene encodes CDR1 SGDLS and CDR2 YYNGEE. The CDR3 length is 13 residues. This clonotype originated in a woman aged 50 to 60 with active or convalescent COVID-19. The chain combines TRBV9 with TRBJ1-5, with 10 bases that match TRBD1. Sample: peripheral blood. The CDR3 nucleotides read TGTGCCAGCAGCCCGACAGGGGGCGGGCCCCAGCATTTT. Amino acid sequence: CASSPTGGGPQHF.